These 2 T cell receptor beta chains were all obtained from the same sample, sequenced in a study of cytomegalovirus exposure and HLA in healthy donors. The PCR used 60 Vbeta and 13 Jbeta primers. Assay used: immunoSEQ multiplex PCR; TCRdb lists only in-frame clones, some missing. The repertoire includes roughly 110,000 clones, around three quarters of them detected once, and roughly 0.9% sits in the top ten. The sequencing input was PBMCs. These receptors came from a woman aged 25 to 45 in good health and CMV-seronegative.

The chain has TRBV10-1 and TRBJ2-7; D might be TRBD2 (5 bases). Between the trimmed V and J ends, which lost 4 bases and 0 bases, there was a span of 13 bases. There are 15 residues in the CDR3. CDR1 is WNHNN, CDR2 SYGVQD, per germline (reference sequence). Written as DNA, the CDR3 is TGCGCCAGCAGTGTGCGTTCCGGAGGCTCCTACGAGCAGTACTTC. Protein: CASSVRSGGSYEQYF.

CDR3 region: CASSPTGTGLSNQPQHF. The DNA of the CDR3 is TGTGCCAGTAGTCCGACCGGGACAGGGCTTAGCAATCAGCCCCAGCATTTT. The V call is TRBV19, the J call TRBJ1-5; 9 nucleotides match TRBD1. This CDR3 spans 17 amino acids. Losses at the gene ends were 5 bases for V and 0 bases for J; bases not matched to a gene: 8. Germline V gene data show CDR1 as LNHDA and CDR2 as SQIVND (reference sequence).